This T cell receptor beta chain appears in the sequencing data of a study of blood T cells in healthy people across ages. Together with a sample-barcoded 5' primer, a J-beta primer mix was included in a second PCR lasting roughly 6 to 12 cycles. Carrying 12 random nucleotides, a template-switch adaptor labeled each individual cDNA molecule. TCRdb called the 5' RACE reads again in MiXCR, with one record for every CDR3 protein. The sample yields some 1 million distinct CDR3 sequences, 45% seen once. This clonotype was seen more than once but under ten times. The target antigen is unknown. Study-level results: Diversity figures based on one million T cells were deemed too low. Naive T cell percentage strongly correlated with TCR beta diversity.

Every sample yielded at least 6.5 million isolated PBMCs. Sequencing input: blood. The origin of this receptor is a woman aged 55-70 years in good health.

Here the CDR3 DNA reads TGTGCCAGCAGGGTGACTAGCGGGAGTACCGAGCAGTACTTC. Amino acids: CASRVTSGSTEQYF. The chain joins TRBV6-1 to TRBJ2-7; 12 bases agree with TRBD2. J lost 6 bases, V lost 6 bases, and 6 bases had no gene match. Germline V CDR1 and CDR2: MNHNS, SASEGT. The CDR3 sequence is 14 residues long.